This is a list of T cell receptor beta chains from one sample in a study of immune evolution from preneoplasia to lung adenocarcinoma. Using immunoSEQ multiplex PCR, the repertoire was profiled, and TCRdb retains in-frame clones only, with some absent. The sample lists nearly 5,500 clones, about 90% seen once, with 3% to 3.5% in the top ten. The sequencing sample was made of FFPE invasive lung adenocarcinoma tissue. These receptors were taken from a person aged 50-75 years with lung adenocarcinoma. Both conserved end residues are part of each CDR3. Each record gives: J gene, clone size, V gene, D gene, CDR3 DNA, CDR3 protein. The D gene is left open where the match is weak. Part of the rows lack a size; the others show once, few, many or a class for expanded clones.

TRBJ2-5 | NA | TRBV7-3 | NA | TGTGCCAGCAGCTTACTGGGGGGTCAAGAGACCCAGTACTTC | CASSLLGGQETQYF
TRBJ2-7 | NA | TRBV7-2 | NA | TGTGCCAGCAGCTTAAACAGGGAGTACGAGCAGTACTTC | CASSLNREYEQYF
TRBJ1-3 | NA | TRBV19 | NA | TGTGCCAGTACCACGTCCCTGGACACCATATATTTT | CASTTSLDTIYF
TRBJ2-1 | NA | TRBV6-1 | NA | TGTGCCAGCAGTGAAGCGACCGCATTTGGAAGGAAGCCCTACAATGAGCAGTTCTTC | CASSEATAFGRKPYNEQFF
TRBJ2-2 | NA | TRBV27 | NA | TGTGCCAGCAGTTTATCAAGGGACACCGGGGAGCTGTTTTTT | CASSLSRDTGELFF
TRBJ2-4 | once | TRBV5-8 | NA | TGTGCCAGCAGCCACCAGTGGTCGGGAGCAATAGCCAAAAACATTCAGTACTTC | CASSHQWSGAIAKNIQYF
TRBJ2-5 | few | TRBV11-3 | TRBD2 | TGTGCCAGCAGCTTAGGACTAGCGGCTCAGGCTTCTCAAGAGACCCAGTACTTC | CASSLGLAAQASQETQYF
TRBJ2-5 | NA | TRBV11-1 | NA | TGTGCCAGCAGCGCCAGGGTAGGGGTAGGAGAGACCCAGTACTTC | CASSARVGVGETQYF
TRBJ1-5 | NA | TRBV2 | NA | TGTGCCAGCAGTGATGGGTCCTGGGGTCAGCCCCAGCATTTT | CASSDGSWGQPQHF
TRBJ2-1 | NA | TRBV4-2 | NA | TGTGCCAGCAGCCAGGACAACTTTAACTCCTACAATGAGCAGTTCTTC | CASSQDNFNSYNEQFF
TRBJ1-3 | NA | TRBV27 | NA | TGTGCCAGCAGTCTGCGTCCAGGCGCGGCTGGAAACACCATATATTTT | CASSLRPGAAGNTIYF
TRBJ2-7 | NA | TRBV5-6 | TRBD2 | TGTGCCAGCAGTGGACTAGCGGGGGACTACGAGCAGTACTTC | CASSGLAGDYEQYF
TRBJ2-3 | once | TRBV2 | NA | TGTGCCAGCAGTGAGCAGCTACGCACAGATACGCAGTATTTT | CASSEQLRTDTQYF
TRBJ2-3 | NA | TRBV9 | NA | TGTGCCAGCAGCGTAAAGGCGGGTTCAAGGGATACGCAGTATTTT | CASSVKAGSRDTQYF
TRBJ2-1 | NA | TRBV27 | NA | TGTGCCAGCAGTTCCCCGATCTACAATGAGCAGTTCTTC | CASSSPIYNEQFF
TRBJ2-5 | NA | TRBV28 | TRBD1 | TGTGCCAGCAGGTTACAGGGGTATGAGACCCAGTACTTC | CASRLQGYETQYF
TRBJ1-4 | NA | TRBV7-9 | NA | TGTGCCAGCAGCTTAAAGGGGAGCCCTAATGAAAAACTGTTTTTT | CASSLKGSPNEKLFF